These 8 T cell receptor beta chains came from one sample sequenced in a study of blood T cell repertoires in COVID-19. TCRdb keeps only in-frame clones here, not all; method: immunoSEQ multiplex PCR. Among fewer than 200,000 clones listed, 70% to 90% were seen once. The specimen sequenced was peripheral blood. Receptors were obtained from a man aged 60 to 69 with active or convalescent COVID-19.

This chain joins TRBV6-5 and TRBJ1-4; the D gene is possibly TRBD1 (5 bases). V was clipped by 6 bases and J by 2 bases, with 10 bases between them. Germline values: CDR1 MNHEY, CDR2 SVGAGI. The CDR3 is 14 residues long. The CDR3 region is CASRSGPTNEKLFF. CDR3 coding DNA: TGTGCCAGCAGATCAGGGCCTACTAATGAAAAACTGTTTTTT.

The count of this clone is one. The chain combines TRBV19 with TRBJ1-1, with D possibly TRBD1 on 6 matching bases. This CDR3 is built from 14 residues. Germline V gene lookup returns CDR1 LNHDA and CDR2 SQIVND (reference sequence). The V and J ends lost 6 bases and 5 bases respectively, with 16 bases between them. The CDR3 nucleotides are TGTGCCAGTAGGTACGCAGGGGTAAATACTGAAGCTTTCTTT. As protein: CASRYAGVNTEAFF. Together with reference TRBV19 and TRBJ1-1, the CDR3 gives the full variable domain: DGGITQSPKYLFRKEGQNVTLSCEQNLNHDAMYWYRQDPGQGLRLIYYSQIVNDFQKGDIAEGYSVSREKKESFPLTVTSAQKNPTAFYLCASRYAGVNTEAFFGQGTRLTVV.

The chain combines TRBV7-9 with TRBJ2-5, with 7 bases aligning to TRBD1. V dropped 5 bases and J dropped 3; count of bases not matched to a gene: 9. Germline CDR1 and CDR2: SEHNR and FQNEAQ (reference sequence). The CDR3 runs 15 residues. The CDR3 spells CASSPSGQSKETQYF. The CDR3 nucleotides are TGTGCCAGCAGCCCATCGGGACAGTCAAAAGAGACCCAGTACTTC. The full variable domain, its missing parts supplied by reference TRBV7-9 and TRBJ2-5, is DTGVSQNPRHKITKRGQNVTFRCDPISEHNRLYWYRQTLGQGPEFLTYFQNEAQLEKSRLLSDRFSAERPKGSFSTLEIQRTEQGDSAMYLCASSPSGQSKETQYFGPGTRLLVL.

The rearrangement links TRBV5-4 to TRBJ1-1, with a weak D call TRBD1 (5 bases). The V gene's germline CDR1 is SGHNT and CDR2 YYREEE (reference sequence). There are 15 residues in the CDR3. V lost 0 bases and J lost 4, with 13 bases in between. As DNA, the CDR3 is TGTGCCAGCAGCTTGGCCAAGATGGGGGGCACTGAAGCTTTCTTT. Its translation is CASSLAKMGGTEAFF. The variable domain in full, completed from reference TRBV5-4 and TRBJ1-1, reads ETGVTQSPTHLIKTRGQQVTLRCSSQSGHNTVSWYQQALGQGPQFIFQYYREEENGRGNFPPRFSGLQFPNYSSELNVNALELDDSALYLCASSLAKMGGTEAFFGQGTRLTVV.

The genes are TRBV5-1 and TRBJ2-5; the match to TRBD2 covers 8 bases. Germline V gene data show CDR1 as SGHRS and CDR2 as YFSETQ. The junction had 12 bases not matched to a gene; V was cut back by 0 bases and J by 5 bases. This CDR3 is 17 amino acids long. The CDR3 nucleotides read TGCGCCAGCAGCTTGGCCGTAGGCGGGGGGCCCGGGGAGACCCAGTACTTC. It yields the protein CASSLAVGGGPGETQYF. Based on the CDR3 plus reference TRBV5-1 and TRBJ2-5, the full variable domain is KAGVTQTPRYLIKTRGQQVTLSCSPISGHRSVSWYQQTPGQGLQFLFEYFSETQRNKGNFPGRFSGRQFSNSRSEMNVSTLELGDSALYLCASSLAVGGGPGETQYFGPGTRLLVL.

This clone was counted once. The chain couples TRBV12-3 or TRBV12-4 to TRBJ1-2, with D possibly being TRBD1 (6 bases). Trimming cost V 3 bases and J 13 bases, with 12 bases left between them. The CDR3 runs to 11 residues. CDR3 coding DNA: TGTGCCAGCAGTTTCGGGGGGCTTGGCACCTTC. Protein product: CASSFGGLGTF.

The rearrangement links TRBV6-6 to TRBJ2-7; 8 nucleotides align to TRBD2. J was trimmed by 6 bases and V by 8 bases; bases with no gene match: 18. From germline, CDR1 is MNHNY and CDR2 SVGAGI (reference sequence). This CDR3 region has 16 residues. In DNA, the CDR3 is TGTGCCAGCGGGGCCGCATCCGGGACTAGGGGCGGCGAGCAGTACTTC. Protein: CASGAASGTRGGEQYF.

This clone turned up a few times. The chain recombines TRBV3-1 (or the pseudogene TRBV3-2) with TRBJ1-2; D gene uncertain. Trimming removed 3 bases from V and 4 bases from J, with 9 bases in between. Per the germline V gene, CDR1 is LGHDT and CDR2 is YNNKEL (reference sequence). The CDR3 is 13 residues long. DNA for the CDR3: TGTGCCAGCAGCCAGGCCCCGGGCTATGGCTACACCTTC. This sequence encodes CASSQAPGYGYTF.